Many counts were recorded for the clone carrying this TCR beta chain. Construction of TCR beta libraries relied on iRepertoire HTBI primers and on Arm-PCR targeting CDR3 regions. TCRdb redid the calling of the multiplex PCR reads with MiXCR, one entry per CDR3 protein. The table includes 400,000 to 500,000 distinct CDR3 sequences, 20% to 25% detected once. Trimming cost V 1 base and J 4 bases; bases outside gene matches: 10. Germline-derived CDR1 and CDR2 are MNHEY and SMNVEV (reference sequence). The CDR3 is made up of 17 amino acids. Time point denoted: persistent/refractory GD, antithyroid drugs over 5 years with positive TRAb. PBMC-derived RNA was used for the TCR library. Graves' disease diagnoses followed American Thyroid Association guidelines. This sample is part of a study of regulatory T cells in long-lasting Graves disease. Study at large: The criterion for persistent Graves' disease was over 5 years of antithyroid drugs with positive TSH receptor antibodies.

This chain joins TRBV27 and TRBJ2-7; 10 bases fit TRBD2. The receptor comes from a female donor with Graves disease. The sample was peripheral blood mononuclear cells (PBMCs), taken when the disease was refractory, from a patient treated with antithyroid drugs. The CDR3 nucleotides are TGTGCCAGCAGTTTATTTGCCCCTAGCGGGAGCGGGTACGAGCAGTACTTC. Amino acid sequence: CASSLFAPSGSGYEQYF.